This T cell receptor beta chain is drawn from a study of T cell responses to AZD1222 COVID-19 vaccine. General observations from the study: Only after the peak T cell response were repertoires sampled.

CDR1 and CDR2 from the germline V gene are MRHNA and SNTAGT. This CDR3 has 15 residues. Trimming took off 4 bases at V and 9 bases at J, with 19 bases between the two ends. About this clone: What it binds is unknown.

Profiled with immunoSEQ multiplex PCR; TCRdb holds only in-frame clones, not every one. The sample shows roughly 190,000 clones, approximately 92% of them seen only once. The receptor comes from an adult in good health. V gene TRBV6-4 combines with J gene TRBJ2-1; a weak D match, TRBD2 (6 bases). This specimen consisted of peripheral blood, obtained on day 0 of AZD1222 vaccination. The CDR3 is CASSGSSAGPGEQFF. The DNA of the CDR3 is TGTGCCAGCAGTGGGTCCAGCGCGGGGCCCGGTGAGCAGTTCTTC.